A selection of T cell receptor beta chains follows, all from one sample in a study of shared clonotypes between healthy human individuals. Sequenced by immunoSEQ multiplex PCR; TCRdb stores in-frame clones only, minus some. The sample records 2.3 million or so clones, 90% to 95% being singletons. Source material: naive CD4+ T cells from PBMCs. These receptors all stem from a young man in good health. Some clones in this sample may be carry-over from other donors' samples. CDR3s include the opening cysteine and the closing phenylalanine or tryptophan. Fields, in order: clone size, V gene, D gene, CDR3 length, CDR3 protein. D genes are given only for firm matches. The size field is filled for only some rows; it gives once, few, many or a size class.

>-|TRBV29-1|-|14
CSVREWGEKETQYF
>-|TRBV18|TRBD1|15
CASSEKQGRNQPQHF
>-|TRBV10-3|-|15
CAISDSRGTNEKLFF
>once|TRBV5-4|-|13
CASSYGGREKLFF
>-|TRBV7-9|-|14
CASSLIGSGETQYF
>-|TRBV7-3|-|16
CASSLTSPGPTDTQYF
>-|TRBV6-6|-|13
CASSVTGSYEQYF
>few|TRBV5-1|TRBD1|14
CASTGQGLNTEAFF
>-|TRBV9|-|12
CASSVVAGELFF
>-|TRBV9|-|16
CASSVRQTPTPGEQYF
>-|TRBV18|-|13
CASSADSNQPQHF
>-|TRBV7-2|TRBD1|19
CASSPTGVGVGRGWTEAFF
>-|TRBV4-1|-|14
CASSLDSDFTEAFF
>once|TRBV5-1|TRBD2|16
CASSLGSSGSSYEQYF
>-|TRBV7-2|-|14
CASRDSSGANVLTF
>-|TRBV2|TRBD1|13
CASNSRGQSPLHF
>once|TRBV2|-|14
CASVGRGSTDTQYF
>-|TRBV6-1|TRBD1|15
CASSGGTGGTYEQYF
>-|TRBV6-6|-|14
CASSYSRSFGPQHF
>-|TRBV5-1|-|14
CASDTGTRTGELFF
>once|TRBV7-6|-|17
CASSSRTGPSYYNEQFF
>-|TRBV6-5|TRBD1|16
CASSSRQGVRTDTQYF
>-|TRBV5-1|TRBD2|16
CASSFSLAGGSETQYF
>-|TRBV18|TRBD1|17
CASSPQHGTGGNQPQHF
>few|TRBV4-1|-|15
CASSPGTGARTEAFF
>few|TRBV11-2|-|13
CASGGQLNTEAFF
>-|TRBV14|-|14
CASSQDPNGGKRYF
>once|TRBV6-1|TRBD1|16
CASSVRSTGPGNTIYF
>-|TRBV4-3|-|14
CASSRTDSNYGYTF
>-|TRBV9|TRBD1|12
CASSGDRVEQYF
>-|TRBV5-4|TRBD2|17
CASSLSTSGRAGYEQYF
>-|TRBV18|TRBD2|14
CASSLAGGAETQYF
>-|TRBV7-6|-|15
CASSPPGRNTGELFF
>-|TRBV28|-|13
CASRRGLNEKLFF
>-|TRBV11-2|-|14
CASSLNGFNTEAFF
>-|TRBV28|TRBD2|15
CASRQSGSVHHEQYF
>once|TRBV6-1|-|12
CASSAKGETQYF
>once|TRBV15|TRBD1|15
CATSRVLQGAYEQYF
>-|TRBV9|-|17
CASSGNYKSGRTDTQYF
>-|TRBV7-3|TRBD2|15
CASSLGAGKTYEQYF
>-|TRBV30|-|15
CAWSIKRGWVEKLFF
>-|TRBV5-1|TRBD2|16
CASSLLTSGGTDTQYF
>-|TRBV9|TRBD2|16
CASSVVGLAAQETQYF
>-|TRBV11-2|-|15
CASSLDRVRNNEQFF